This TCR beta chain was recovered during a study of Ad26.COV2.S vaccination and SARS-CoV-2 variants. Findings and caveats of the study: Comparability of non-spike TCR breadth was observed across vaccine and placebo recipients. Spike-specific TCR breadth ran higher among vaccine recipients than placebo recipients.

The treatment is: some 19 received Ad26.COV2.S at low or high dose, single or two shots; a few received placebo; per-sample allocation not given. Specimens were obtained on day 63 following the first vaccine or placebo injection. An Ad26 vector expressing Wuhan-strain SARS-CoV-2 spike constituted the vaccine. The CDR3 has 18 residues. Germline CDR1 is MNHEY and CDR2 is SMNVEV (reference sequence). After removal of 4 bases from V and 9 bases from J, the junction contained 18 bases not matched to a gene. The sample holds one count of this clone. No antigen is known for it. The repertoire was sequenced with immunoSEQ multiplex PCR; TCRdb's copy has only in-frame clones and lacks some. The data contain about 480,000 clones, 87% of them singletons.

The chain has TRBV27 and TRBJ2-1; 10 bases agree with TRBD2. The source was peripheral blood, collected in a trial of Ad26.COV2.S vaccine versus placebo. The clonotype comes from a person aged 18 to 59 who received the Ad26.COV2.S COVID-19 vaccine or a placebo. Here the CDR3 reads CASSSLPQTSGMGGEQFF. For the CDR3, the DNA is TGTGCCAGCAGTTCCCTACCCCAAACTAGCGGGATGGGGGGTGAGCAGTTCTTC.